This T cell receptor beta chain was captured by sequencing in a study of blood T cells in healthy people across ages (dated by TCRdb to about 2015). At the level of the whole study: Template switching captured roughly one uniquely barcoded TCR beta cDNA molecule per two T cells in model experiments. Age-related changes in TCR beta repertoire diversity were measured in the study by deep sequencing normalized with unique cDNA molecular identifiers. Donors were grouped into four age groups: young (average roughly 17 years), middle-aged (under 40), aged (around 66) and long-lived (over 80). To avoid experimental bias, donors of different ages were spread randomly across the sequencing lanes. Using the same blood draw, the study looked at two additional independent replicas of 1 million unique cDNA reads for two donors, one aged 18 to 30 and the other aged 80 or older.

Libraries were built with 5' RACE. The instrument was an Illumina HiSeq 2500. The second PCR ran for about 6 to 11 cycles and used a J-beta primer mix along with a sample-barcoded 5' primer. Each TCR beta cDNA molecule received a unique molecular identifier from a template-switch 5' adaptor carrying 12 random nucleotides. Each sample yielded at least 3 million CDR3-containing paired-end reads. The Mint cDNA synthesis kit, primed by a TRBC-specific oligonucleotide, was used to synthesize first-strand cDNA from all RNA. Following uracil-DNA glycosylase treatment, a first 18-cycle PCR with universal primers M1SS and BC2_uni_R was performed on all cDNA. Turning to the authors' computational methods: For normalization, 1 million high-quality reads, each with a distinct molecular identifier, were randomly selected from each sample. Instead of being binned into consensus sequences, reads that shared molecular identifiers were thrown out. CDR3 identification, clonotype clustering and error correction used MiTCR with a Q25 quality threshold and the strictest error-elimination algorithm. Lower-bound total TCR beta diversity was estimated with a nonparametric unseen species model using Euler transformation. TCRdb reran the public reads through fastp at Q25 and MiXCR, keeping productive beta chains. Each CDR3 protein gets just one entry, which takes the most common genes and DNA from the rows behind it. TCRdb assigned the V and J calls; the authors' analysis was not used. The sample profile shows about 970,000 distinct CDR3 sequences; about 51% of them were found once. The biggest ten clones account for about a fifth of the sample.

The donors were some 39 Caucasian individuals from Russia, aged roughly 6 to 100 years, who were systemically healthy. Around 10 milliliters of peripheral blood were collected from each donor into EDTA-treated Vacutainer tubes. Ficoll-Paque density-gradient centrifugation was used to isolate PBMCs, with at least 6.5 million per sample. Total RNA, at least 5 micrograms per sample, was extracted from PBMCs with Trizol reagent. Naive CD45RAhigh/CD27high T cell percentages were measured by flow cytometry on a PBMC aliquot from every donor. The full study reports these points: Compared with the aged group, more naive CD4+ T cells, fewer expanded clones and increased TCR diversity were shown by the long-lived group, suggesting age selection. Observed TCR beta diversity per million T cells fell roughly linearly with age, and a significant reduction was already apparent by age around 39. The CMV infection status of donors was not known, potentially confounding age-related changes in expanded clonotypes. Observed TCR beta diversity correlated strongly with the percentage of naive T cells measured by flow cytometry. Estimates of total diversity based on one million sequenced T cells were considered lower bounds and underestimates. Because profiling used bulk unsorted PBMCs, naive and antigen-experienced compartments could not be compared conclusively.

On this clonotype itself: Its antigen remains undetermined. The input lacks base qualities; no much larger clone sits a single base away.

The sequencing sample was made of blood. The receptor was isolated from a woman in her sixties in good health.

The nucleotides are TGTGCCAGCAGCCACGAACCAGCGTCGGACGAGCAGTACTTC. This is translated as CASSHEPASDEQYF. This chain is built from TRBV4-2 and TRBJ2-4; no confident D gene assignment can be made. The tail of the sequence fits TRBJ2-7 better, so the J call may be wrong. The cysteine opens and the phenylalanine closes a CDR3 of 14 amino acids. The CDR3 DNA has 42 bases and is translated from base 1. Via the germline V gene, CDR1 is LGHNA and CDR2 YNFKEQ.